This T cell receptor (beta chain) was found in a study of T cells after yellow fever vaccination. Overall study findings and caveats: Peaking on day 5 versus 15, the secondary response was faster but weaker. Most clones from primary vaccination were detected again post-booster (roughly 96% CD4, 88% CD8).

They built TCR cDNA with 5'RACE template switching, a step that put in a universal primer site and UMIs. TCRdb called the 5' RACE reads again in MiXCR, with one record for every CDR3 protein. The profile shows 400,000 or so distinct CDR3 sequences, around 10% of them singletons. At least ten counts were recorded for this clonotype. Antigen specificity is unknown. From germline, CDR1 is SNHLY and CDR2 FYNNEI. V dropped 10 bases and J dropped 0 bases, with 10 bases sitting between them. The CDR3 consists of 12 residues. The sample consisted of PBMCs, taken on the day of the first yellow fever vaccination. This clonotype was sampled from a man aged 18-30 years who received the YFV17D yellow fever vaccine. This rearrangement joins TRBV2 to TRBJ2-7; D is ambiguous. In DNA, the CDR3 is TGTGCCAACAACGACGGCTCCTACGAGCAGTACGTC. Translated: CANNDGSYEQYV.